This T cell receptor beta chain was retrieved from a study of post-analysis software for immune sequencing data. Looking at the study overall: Relapsing-remitting, secondary progressive and progressive-relapsing multiple sclerosis were all included among the disease courses. Study-wide results and caveats: Controls' normalized Chao1 diversity significantly exceeded that of multiple sclerosis patients. In patients, about 5 TRBV segments were more frequent than in controls, with TRBV5-6, TRBV5-1 and TRBV20-1 among them.

TCR beta libraries were prepared from cDNA with unique molecular identifiers. T cells, 1 to 10 million of them, yielded roughly 550,000 cDNA molecules. TCRdb reanalysed the PCR reads using MiXCR and keeps one entry per CDR3 protein. The data hold 650,000 to 850,000 distinct CDR3 sequences, with about 57% observed a single time. About this clonotype: Its cognate antigen is unknown.

Germline V gives CDR1 SGHTA, CDR2 FQGNSA. This CDR3 has 14 amino acids. Trimming shortened V by 5 bases and J by 4 bases, and 13 bases separated the two germline ends. Sequenced input: blood. This TCR was sampled from a girl aged 10-17 years with multiple sclerosis. The rearrangement joins TRBV7-2 to TRBJ2-3; perhaps TRBD2 as D (5 bases). The CDR3 DNA sequence: TGTGCCAGCAGCGGTCGAGGGAGCCCAGATACGCAGTATTTT. It encodes CASSGRGSPDTQYF.